Sequencing of this T cell receptor beta chain was carried out in a study of CD8+ T cells in alopecia areata. The V gene's germline CDR1 is LNHDA and CDR2 SQIVND (reference sequence). The CDR3 consists of 13 residues. Trimming took off 7 bases at V and 3 bases at J, with 12 bases between the two ends. cDNA serving as the sequencing template came from extracted, reverse transcribed RNA. The table came from immunoSEQ multiplex PCR; TCRdb's copy has only in-frame clones and leaves some out. The data contain some 170,000 clones, approximately 70% of them singletons. V is TRBV19 and J is TRBJ1-2; D perhaps matches TRBD1 (6 bases). The TCR was taken from a human donor with alopecia areata. This sample comprised CD8+ T cells sorted from blood, obtained at week 0. The CDR3 DNA follows: TGTGCCAGTACCCAGGACAGTTACTATGGCTACACCTTC. This encodes CASTQDSYYGYTF.